The sequence of this T cell receptor beta chain was determined in a study of PD-1 blockade in classical Hodgkin lymphoma. Some clones are missing from TCRdb's copy, which holds only in-frame ones; the method was immunoSEQ multiplex PCR. The repertoire holds 50,000 to 75,000 clones, with 75% to 90% as singletons. There was relapse after autologous stem cell transplantation in every patient, and there was variation in brentuximab vedotin exposure. V shed 0 bases and J shed 6 bases, with 5 bases lying between them. There are 13 residues in the CDR3. Germline values: CDR1 LGHNA, CDR2 YNFKEQ. The receptor comes from a human donor with classical Hodgkin lymphoma. V gene TRBV4-2 combines with J gene TRBJ2-2; D is ambiguous. The sample here was peripheral blood mononuclear cells (PBMCs), taken at baseline. The CDR3 protein is CASSQESSGELFF. CDR3 in DNA: TGTGCCAGCAGCCAAGAGAGCTCCGGGGAGCTGTTTTTT.